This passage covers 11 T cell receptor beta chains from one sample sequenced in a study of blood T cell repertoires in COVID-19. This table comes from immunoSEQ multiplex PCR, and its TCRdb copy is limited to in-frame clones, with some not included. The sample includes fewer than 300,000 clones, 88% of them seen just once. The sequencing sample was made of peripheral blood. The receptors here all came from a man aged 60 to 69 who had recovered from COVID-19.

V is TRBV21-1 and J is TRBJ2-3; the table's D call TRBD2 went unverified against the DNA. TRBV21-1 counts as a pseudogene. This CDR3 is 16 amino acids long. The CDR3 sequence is CASSKASGALGDTQYF. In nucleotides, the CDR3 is TGTGCCAGCAGCAAGGCTAGCGGGGCCCTCGGGGATACGCAGTATTTT.

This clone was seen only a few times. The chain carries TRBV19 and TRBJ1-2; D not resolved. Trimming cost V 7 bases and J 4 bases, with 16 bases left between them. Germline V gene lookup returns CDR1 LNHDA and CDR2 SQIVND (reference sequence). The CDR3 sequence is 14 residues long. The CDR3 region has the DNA TGTGCCAGTAAGGAGGGCCGAAGGATCTATGGCTACACCTTC. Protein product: CASKEGRRIYGYTF.

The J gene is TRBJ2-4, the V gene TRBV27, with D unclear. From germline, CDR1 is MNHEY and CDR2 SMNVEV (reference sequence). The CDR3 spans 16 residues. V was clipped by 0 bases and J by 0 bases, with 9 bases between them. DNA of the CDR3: TGTGCCAGCAGTTTATCGCCAGGATTAGCCAAAAACATTCAGTACTTC. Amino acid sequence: CASSLSPGLAKNIQYF.

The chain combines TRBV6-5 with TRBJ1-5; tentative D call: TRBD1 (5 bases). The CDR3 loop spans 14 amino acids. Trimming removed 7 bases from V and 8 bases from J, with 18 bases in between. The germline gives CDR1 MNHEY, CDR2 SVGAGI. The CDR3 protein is CASKSGPLGEPQHF. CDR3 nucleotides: TGTGCCAGCAAATCGGGTCCCCTAGGGGAGCCCCAGCATTTT.

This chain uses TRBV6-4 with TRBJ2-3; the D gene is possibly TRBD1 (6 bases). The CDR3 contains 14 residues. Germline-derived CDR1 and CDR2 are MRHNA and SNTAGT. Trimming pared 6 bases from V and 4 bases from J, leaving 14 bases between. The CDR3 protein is CASRKGHSSDTQYF. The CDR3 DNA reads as TGTGCCAGCAGAAAGGGACACAGTTCAGATACGCAGTATTTT.

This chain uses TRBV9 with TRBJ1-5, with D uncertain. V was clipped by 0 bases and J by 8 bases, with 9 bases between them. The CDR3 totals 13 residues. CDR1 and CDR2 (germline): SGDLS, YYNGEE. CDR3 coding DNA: TGTGCCAGCAGCGTAGACTCGGGGAAGCCCCAGCATTTT. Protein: CASSVDSGKPQHF.

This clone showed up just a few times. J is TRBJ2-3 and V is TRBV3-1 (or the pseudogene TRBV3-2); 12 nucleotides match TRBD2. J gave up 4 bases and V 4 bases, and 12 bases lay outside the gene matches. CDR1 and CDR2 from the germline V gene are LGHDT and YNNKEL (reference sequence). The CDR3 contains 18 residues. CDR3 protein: CASSLRLAGGLPADTQYF. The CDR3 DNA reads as TGTGCCAGCAGCCTCCGGCTAGCGGGGGGGCTCCCCGCAGATACGCAGTATTTT.

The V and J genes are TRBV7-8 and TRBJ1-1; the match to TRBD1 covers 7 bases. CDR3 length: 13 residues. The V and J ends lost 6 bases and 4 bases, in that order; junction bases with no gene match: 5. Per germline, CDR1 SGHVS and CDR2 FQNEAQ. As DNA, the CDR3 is TGTGCCAGCAGGGACCCAGGGGGCACTGAAGCTTTCTTT. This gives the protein CASRDPGGTEAFF.

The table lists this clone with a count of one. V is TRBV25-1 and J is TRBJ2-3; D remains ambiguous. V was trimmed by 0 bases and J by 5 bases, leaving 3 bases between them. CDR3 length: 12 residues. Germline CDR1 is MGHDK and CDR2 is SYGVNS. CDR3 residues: CASSEYIDTQYF. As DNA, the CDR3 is TGTGCCAGCAGTGAATATATAGATACGCAGTATTTT.

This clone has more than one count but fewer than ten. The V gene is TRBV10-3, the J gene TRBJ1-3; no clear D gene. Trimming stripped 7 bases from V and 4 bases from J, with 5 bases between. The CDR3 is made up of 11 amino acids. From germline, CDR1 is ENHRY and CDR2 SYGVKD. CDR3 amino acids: CAIIVGNTIYF. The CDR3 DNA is TGTGCCATCATAGTGGGAAACACCATATATTTT.

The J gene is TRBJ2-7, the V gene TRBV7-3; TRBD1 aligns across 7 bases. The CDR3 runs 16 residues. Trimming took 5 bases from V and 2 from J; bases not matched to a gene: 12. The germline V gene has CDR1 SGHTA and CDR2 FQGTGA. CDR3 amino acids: CASSDRDRQYPYEQYF. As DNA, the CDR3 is TGTGCCAGCAGCGACCGGGACAGACAATATCCCTACGAGCAGTACTTC.